A single sample is the source of the 24 T cell receptor beta chains below, sequenced in a study of blood T cell repertoires in COVID-19. The table came from immunoSEQ multiplex PCR; TCRdb's copy has only in-frame clones and leaves some out. The sample includes more than 85,000 clones, roughly 80% seen only once; the top ten take 18%. The source material was peripheral blood. The receptors stem from a man older than 75 with acute or convalescent COVID-19.

The chain is built from TRBV27 and TRBJ2-1; 11 nucleotides line up with TRBD2. This CDR3 has 15 amino acids. V dropped 2 bases and J dropped 4; count of bases not matched to a gene: 1. From germline, CDR1 is MNHEY and CDR2 SMNVEV (reference sequence). CDR3 in DNA: TGTGCCAGCAGTTTAGGGACTAGCGGTTACAATGAGCAGTTCTTC. It yields the protein CASSLGTSGYNEQFF.

This chain joins TRBV24-1 and TRBJ1-2, with D hard to call. V was trimmed by 5 bases and J by 4 bases, leaving 10 bases between them. Germline CDR1 reads KGHDR; CDR2 reads SFDVKD. CDR3 length equals 13 residues. CDR3: CATSAGLVYGYTF. Written as DNA, the CDR3 is TGTGCCACCAGTGCTGGGCTCGTCTATGGCTACACCTTC.

V is TRBV6-6 and J is TRBJ2-2, with 7 nucleotides matching TRBD1. The germline V gene has CDR1 MNHNY and CDR2 SVGAGI (reference sequence). V dropped 5 bases and J dropped 0; count of bases not matched to a gene: 6. The CDR3 spans 16 residues. The CDR3 DNA reads as TGTGCCAGCAGTAACCTCAGGGGGACGAACACCGGGGAGCTGTTTTTT. It is translated as CASSNLRGTNTGELFF.

The CDR3 sequence: CASSLSGTEAFF. The CDR3 nucleotides are TGTGCCAGCAGTTTATCGGGCACTGAAGCTTTCTTT. V gene TRBV12-3 or TRBV12-4 combines with J gene TRBJ1-1; no clear D. V lost 2 bases, J lost 4 bases, and 5 bases lay in between. CDR3 length: 12 amino acids.

This clone was seen only once. The chain uses TRBV18 and TRBJ2-5; perhaps TRBD1 as D (6 bases). The CDR3 contains 16 residues. CDR1 KGHSH and CDR2 LQKENI come from the germline V gene. V was pared by 3 bases and J by 0 bases, with 14 bases between. CDR3: CASSPTGTSYQETQYF. CDR3 nucleotide sequence: TGTGCCAGCTCACCCACCGGGACATCGTACCAAGAGACCCAGTACTTC. The full variable domain, its missing parts supplied by reference TRBV18 and TRBJ2-5, is NAGVMQNPRHLVRRRGQEARLRCSPMKGHSHVYWYRQLPEEGLKFMVYLQKENIIDESGMPKERFSAEFPKEGPSILRIQQVVRGDSAAYFCASSPTGTSYQETQYFGPGTRLLVL.

This rearrangement joins TRBV19 to TRBJ1-4; 7 bases line up with TRBD1. The CDR3 runs 18 residues. Germline V lookup: CDR1 LNHDA, CDR2 SQIVND (reference sequence). V was clipped by 2 bases and J by 2 bases; unmatched bases: 11. Written as DNA, the CDR3 is TGTGCCAGTAGTATAAGGCCCTCAAAAGGGGGCACTAATGAAAAACTGTTTTTT. Amino acid sequence: CASSIRPSKGGTNEKLFF. Using reference TRBV19 and TRBJ1-4 for the parts outside the CDR3, the full variable domain is DGGITQSPKYLFRKEGQNVTLSCEQNLNHDAMYWYRQDPGQGLRLIYYSQIVNDFQKGDIAEGYSVSREKKESFPLTVTSAQKNPTAFYLCASSIRPSKGGTNEKLFFGSGTQLSVL.

CDR3 sequence (DNA): TGTGCCAGCAGACCGGAGGACCGTCTGGGCTCCTACGAGCAGTACTTC. Protein sequence: CASRPEDRLGSYEQYF. The chain links TRBV28 to TRBJ2-7; D might be TRBD2 (5 bases). Germline V gene sequence: CDR1 MDHEN, CDR2 SYDVKM. Trimming stripped 6 bases from V and 0 bases from J, with 18 bases between. The CDR3 totals 16 residues.

This chain links TRBV28 with TRBJ2-3; no definite D call. V was clipped by 6 bases and J by 1 base, with 8 bases between them. The CDR3 sequence is 13 residues long. Germline CDR1 and CDR2: MDHEN and SYDVKM. The CDR3 DNA follows: TGTGCCAGCAGAACCACAGGCACAGATACGCAGTATTTT. It yields the protein CASRTTGTDTQYF.

This clone turned up a few times. This chain connects TRBV27 to TRBJ1-6; the D is unclear. CDR3 length equals 12 residues. The germline CDR1 and CDR2 sequences are MNHEY and SMNVEV (reference sequence). V was trimmed by 2 bases and J by 10 bases, leaving 6 bases between them. The CDR3 DNA sequence: TGTGCCAGCAGTTTAGTGCGATCACCCCTCCACTTT. Protein product: CASSLVRSPLHF.

V is TRBV5-1 and J is TRBJ2-7; no clear D. Trimming cost V 0 bases and J 0 bases, with 7 bases left between them. The CDR3 is made up of 14 amino acids. Per the germline V gene, CDR1 is SGHRS and CDR2 is YFSETQ. This CDR3 is CASSLAPVSYEQYF. The CDR3, as DNA: TGCGCCAGCAGCTTGGCCCCGGTCTCCTACGAGCAGTACTTC.

The chain combines TRBV28 with TRBJ1-6; D is ambiguous. Germline CDR1 is MDHEN and CDR2 is SYDVKM. This CDR3 contains 14 residues. Trimming stripped 5 bases from V and 8 bases from J, with 13 bases between. CDR3: CASSPRVADSPLHF. In DNA, the CDR3 is TGTGCCAGCAGTCCTCGGGTAGCTGATTCACCCCTCCACTTT. Filled out from reference TRBV28 and TRBJ1-6, the complete variable domain reads DVKVTQSSRYLVKRTGEKVFLECVQDMDHENMFWYRQDPGLGLRLIYFSYDVKMKEKGDIPEGYSVSREKKERFSLILESASTNQTSMYLCASSPRVADSPLHFGNGTRLTVT.

The J gene is TRBJ1-5, the V gene TRBV2; TRBD1 aligns across 8 bases. The CDR3 covers 14 residues. V lost 5 bases, J lost 1 base, and 1 base stayed unmatched. Germline V gene sequence: CDR1 SNHLY, CDR2 FYNNEI. DNA for the CDR3: TGTGCCAGCAGTCGACAGGGGAGCAATCAGCCCCAGCATTTT. Amino acid sequence: CASSRQGSNQPQHF.

V is TRBV5-1 and J is TRBJ1-4; 7 nucleotides align to TRBD1. V gave up 4 bases and J gave up 5 bases; unmatched junction bases: 11. The CDR3 runs 16 residues. Germline-derived CDR1 and CDR2 are SGHRS and YFSETQ. The CDR3 spells CASSRSRQGINEKLFF. CDR3 sequence (DNA): TGCGCCAGCAGCCGTTCGAGACAGGGAATAAATGAAAAACTGTTTTTT.

The rearrangement links TRBV19 to TRBJ2-5; TRBD2 matches at 7 bases. Trimming removed 8 bases from V and 5 bases from J; junction bases left unmatched: 8. The CDR3 loop spans 13 amino acids. Germline-derived CDR1 and CDR2 are LNHDA and SQIVND (reference sequence). CDR3: CASSPSGRETQYF. CDR3 coding DNA: TGTGCCAGTTCCCCTAGCGGAAGGGAGACCCAGTACTTC. The full variable domain, completed using reference TRBV19 and TRBJ2-5, is DGGITQSPKYLFRKEGQNVTLSCEQNLNHDAMYWYRQDPGQGLRLIYYSQIVNDFQKGDIAEGYSVSREKKESFPLTVTSAQKNPTAFYLCASSPSGRETQYFGPGTRLLVL.

This chain connects TRBV7-2 to TRBJ2-5; 7 bases agree with TRBD1. V trimming: 5 bases; J trimming: 4 bases; junction bases outside the gene matches: 7. Germline V gene lookup returns CDR1 SGHTA and CDR2 FQGNSA. The CDR3 is 14 amino acids. The chain's CDR3 is CASSSRQGLETQYF. Written as DNA, the CDR3 is TGTGCCAGCAGCAGCAGACAGGGTTTAGAGACCCAGTACTTC.

This chain joins TRBV6-2 or TRBV6-3 and TRBJ2-7, with 13 bases that match TRBD2. J lost 5 bases, V lost 2 bases, and 3 bases had no gene match. The CDR3 has 15 amino acids. Per the germline V gene, CDR1 is MNHEY and CDR2 is SVGEGT. The CDR3 coding sequence is TGTGCCAGCAGTTACGGGGGACTAGCGGGAAACGAGCAGTACTTC. It translates to CASSYGGLAGNEQYF.

The rearrangement joins TRBV10-3 to TRBJ2-2; the D is unclear. This CDR3 comprises 13 residues. Trimming took off 2 bases at V and 4 bases at J, with 5 bases between the two ends. Germline V lookup: CDR1 ENHRY, CDR2 SYGVKD. The CDR3 coding sequence is TGTGCCATCAGTGAGGAGGTCACCGGGGAGCTGTTTTTT. Protein: CAISEEVTGELFF.

The chain combines TRBV3-1 (or the pseudogene TRBV3-2) with TRBJ1-6; D is perhaps TRBD1 (5 bases). Trimming cost V 3 bases and J 14 bases, with 11 bases left between them. In germline, CDR1 is LGHDT, CDR2 YNNKEL (reference sequence). This CDR3 has 12 residues. CDR3: CASSQGQTSLHF. The CDR3 coding sequence is TGTGCCAGCAGCCAGGGGCAGACATCCCTCCACTTT.

This chain joins TRBV28 and TRBJ2-3; 8 bases map to TRBD2. Germline CDR1 MDHEN, CDR2 SYDVKM. The CDR3 has 12 amino acids. J was trimmed by 8 bases and V by 7 bases; bases with no gene match: 5. The CDR3 DNA reads TGTGCCAGCATTACTACTAGCGGTACGCAGTATTTT. Its protein product is CASITTSGTQYF.

The gene calls are TRBV19 and TRBJ1-1; D might be TRBD1 (5 bases). This CDR3 has 15 residues. The V and J ends lost 7 bases and 1 base respectively, with 16 bases between them. The germline V gene has CDR1 LNHDA and CDR2 SQIVND (reference sequence). DNA for the CDR3: TGTGCCAGTAAGAGACAGCCCTCGACGAACACTGAAGCTTTCTTT. Its translation is CASKRQPSTNTEAFF.

This chain links TRBV28 with TRBJ1-1; no clear D. With 4 bases removed from V and 8 bases from J, the gap between germline ends came to 8 bases. The CDR3 has 11 residues. The germline CDR1 and CDR2 sequences are MDHEN and SYDVKM. CDR3 nucleotides: TGTGCCAGCAGTTCAACAGTGGAAGCTTTCTTT. Translated, it gives CASSSTVEAFF.

Written as DNA, the CDR3 is TGTGCCAGCAGCTTAGGGGGCGAGCAGTACTTC. It codes for CASSLGGEQYF. The chain combines TRBV5-4 with TRBJ2-7; the D gene is possibly TRBD1 (6 bases). Trimming left V 2 bases short and J 6 bases short, with 6 bases between. Germline V gives CDR1 SGHNT, CDR2 YYREEE (reference sequence). This CDR3 spans 11 amino acids.

V and J are TRBV15 and TRBJ1-2; no clear D gene. Germline loops: CDR1 LNHNV, CDR2 YYDKDF (reference sequence). The CDR3 extends over 15 amino acids. V was pared by 4 bases and J by 4 bases, with 16 bases between. The CDR3 DNA reads as TGTGCCACCAGCAAATCATTCGGACTGTCCTATGGCTACACCTTC. Amino acid sequence: CATSKSFGLSYGYTF.

The chain couples TRBV7-2 to TRBJ2-7; the D gene is possibly TRBD2 (6 bases). CDR1 and CDR2 (germline): SGHTA, FQGNSA. V lost 3 bases and J lost 4, with 10 bases in between. The CDR3 sequence is 13 residues long. As DNA, the CDR3 is TGTGCCAGCAGCTTGGTACGGGAGTACGAGCAGTACTTC. It encodes CASSLVREYEQYF.